This T cell receptor beta chain comes out of a study of CD8+ T cells in alopecia areata. Findings and limits, study-wide: Although TCR sharing was seen in mice, sharing across patients was less clear, possibly for HLA-related reasons. Higher clonality than in normal scalp was seen in lesional scalp, especially alopecia totalis/universalis.

Specified treatment: oral pan-JAK inhibitor, 5-10 mg twice daily. Extracted from the samples, RNA was reverse transcribed into cDNA to serve as the sequencing template. Clones were sequenced by immunoSEQ multiplex PCR, and TCRdb holds only the in-frame ones, with some missing. The data show about 92,000 clones, 40% to 50% seen once. In the case of this clone: The target antigen is unknown.

The specimen comprised CD8+ T cells sorted from blood, sampled at week 24, from a patient treated with tofacitinib. The sequence was collected from a human donor with alopecia areata.

The CDR3 sequence is CASSQLAGLPDTQYF. The CDR3 nucleotides read TGTGCCAGTAGTCAGTTAGCGGGATTGCCAGATACGCAGTATTTT. The rearrangement uses TRBV19 and TRBJ2-3, with 8 bases that match TRBD2. CDR1 is LNHDA, CDR2 SQIVND, per germline (reference sequence). The CDR3 is 15 amino acids. Trimming cost V 5 bases and J 4 bases; bases outside gene matches: 8.